A single sample is the source of the 16 T cell receptor beta chains below, sequenced in a study of T-cell reconstitution after alpha-beta-depleted transplantation in children. Unique molecular identifiers were built into the TCRbeta library. MiXCR, run by TCRdb on the PCR reads, gives a single entry per CDR3 protein. The sample lists about 190,000 distinct CDR3 sequences; around 10% were seen once. This material consisted of PBMCs, taken before TCRalphabeta/CD19-depleted stem cell transplant. All receptors come from a boy between 2 and 10 years old with acute myeloid leukemia, due to receive a stem cell transplant.

This clonotype was seen repeatedly, ten times or more. The chain carries TRBV20-1 and TRBJ1-1; D possibly corresponds to TRBD1 (5 bases). This CDR3 is 13 amino acids long. V was pared by 4 bases and J by 7 bases, with 16 bases between. Germline V CDR1 and CDR2: DFQATT, SNEGSKA (reference sequence). The chain's CDR3 is CSAITGKGLEAFF. DNA of the CDR3: TGCAGTGCTATAACCGGGAAGGGGCTTGAAGCTTTCTTT.

This clonotype was observed at least ten times. This chain joins TRBV20-1 and TRBJ2-1, with D maybe TRBD2 (6 bases). Trimming removed 1 base at V and 4 bases at J, with 8 bases between. The germline V gene encodes CDR1 DFQATT and CDR2 SNEGSKA (reference sequence). CDR3 length equals 13 residues. DNA for the CDR3: TGCAGTGCTAGAGCGGGGGTTTACAATGAGCAGTTCTTC. Encoded protein: CSARAGVYNEQFF.

This clonotype is a singleton in its sample. A much larger clone is a single base away; this may be a read error. The rearrangement joins TRBV21-1 to TRBJ1-2. TRBV21-1 is given as a pseudogene. This CDR3 comprises 11 residues. DNA of the CDR3: TGTGCCAGATCCTTCTTGACGGGCGACACCTTC. Translating it yields CARSFLTGDTF.

The table lists this clonotype with many counts. V is TRBV4-1 and J is TRBJ2-7; 8 bases are a match to TRBD2. This CDR3 contains 16 residues. Germline V lookup: CDR1 MGHRA, CDR2 YSYEKL. V shed 0 bases and J 6 bases; nucleotides not matched to a gene: 10. The CDR3 protein is CASSQEAGAGFAEQYF. The CDR3 coding sequence is TGCGCCAGCAGCCAAGAAGCGGGGGCAGGGTTCGCCGAGCAGTACTTC.

The chain carries TRBV3-1 and TRBJ2-5; 8 nucleotides align to TRBD1. J was trimmed by 12 bases and V by 5 bases; bases with no gene match: 14. Germline CDR1 is LGHDT and CDR2 is YNNKEL (reference sequence). This CDR3 region has 14 residues. In nucleotides, the CDR3 is TGTGCCAGCAGCGATCGGGACAGGACCCTTCATAAGTACTTC. It is translated as CASSDRDRTLHKYF.

This clonotype was recorded many times. The germline gene is not matched at one end of the junction; a read error may be the cause. CDR3 coding DNA: TGTGCCAGCAGCGGCCTAGCGGGGGGGCTCAGGCTCTTC. The encoded protein is CASSGLAGGLRLF. The chain combines TRBV3-1 with TRBJ2-1; 12 bases fit TRBD2. The length of the CDR3 is 13 residues. The germline CDR1 and CDR2 sequences are LGHDT and YNNKEL (reference sequence).

This clonotype was recorded at least ten times. The rearrangement joins TRBV7-9 to TRBJ2-5; possibly TRBD1 or TRBD2 for D (6 bases each). V lost 5 bases and J lost 5, with 21 bases in between. This CDR3 spans 16 amino acids. Germline CDR1 and CDR2: SEHNR and FQNEAQ (reference sequence). The CDR3 nucleotides are TGTGCCAGCAGCCCTGGTAGTCGACTAGGGGGGGAGACCCAGTACTTC. This translates into CASSPGSRLGGETQYF.

This clonotype has a count of ten or more. J is TRBJ2-1 and V is TRBV7-6, with D perhaps matching TRBD1 or TRBD2 (6 bases each). Trimming stripped 4 bases from V and 6 bases from J, with 16 bases between. The CDR3 consists of 15 residues. Germline V gene lookup returns CDR1 SGHVS and CDR2 FNYEAQ. The CDR3 DNA sequence: TGTGCCAGCAGCTCACTGAGGGGGACTTCCAATGAGCAGTTCTTC. It translates to CASSSLRGTSNEQFF.

A few counts support this clonotype. This chain connects TRBV5-8 to TRBJ2-7; perhaps D is TRBD1 or TRBD2 (6 bases each). The CDR3 covers 13 residues. V was trimmed by 2 bases and J by 7 bases, leaving 13 bases between them. Germline loops: CDR1 SGHTS, CDR2 YDEGEE. CDR3 sequence: CASSFPGAHEQYV. Here the CDR3 DNA reads TGTGCCAGCAGCTTTCCGGGGGCTCATGAGCAGTACGTC.

A word on this clonotype: One base away lies a much larger clone, so this may be a sequencing read error. The chain recombines TRBV2 with TRBJ1-2, with 7 nucleotides matching TRBD1. The CDR3 loop spans 12 amino acids. Unmatched junction bases numbered 12, after V lost 8 bases and J lost 12 bases. CDR1 SNHLY and CDR2 FYNNEI come from the germline V gene. CDR3 sequence (DNA): TGTGCCAGCGCCATACAGGGGCGGGGCGACACCTTC. This codes for CASAIQGRGDTF. The full variable domain, its missing parts supplied by reference TRBV2 and TRBJ1-2, is EPEVTQTPSHQVTQMGQEVILRCVPISNHLYFYWYRQILGQKVEFLVSFYNNEISEKSEIFDDQFSVERPDGSNFTLKIRSTKLEDSAMYFCASAIQGRGDTFGSGTRLTVV.

The sample holds many counts of this clonotype. The J gene is TRBJ2-5, the V gene TRBV27; D call uncertain. This CDR3 has 14 residues. In germline, CDR1 is MNHEY, CDR2 SMNVEV (reference sequence). V was cut by 0 bases and J by 0 bases, with 5 bases left in between. The CDR3 here is CASSLSPYQETQYF. DNA for the CDR3: TGTGCCAGCAGTTTATCTCCGTACCAAGAGACCCAGTACTTC.

J is TRBJ2-1 and V is TRBV5-5; D is possibly TRBD2 (6 bases). Trimming left V 0 bases short and J 8 bases short, with 15 bases between. The CDR3 sequence is 15 residues long. CDR1 is SGHKS, CDR2 YYEKEE, per germline (reference sequence). The CDR3 region is CASSLAGGPGDEQFF. In DNA form, the CDR3 reads TGTGCCAGCAGCTTGGCCGGAGGGCCCGGGGATGAGCAGTTCTTC. Full variable domain (rest looked up from reference TRBV5-5 and TRBJ2-1): DAGVTQSPTHLIKTRGQQVTLRCSPISGHKSVSWYQQVLGQGPQFIFQYYEKEERGRGNFPDRFSARQFPNYSSELNVNALLLGDSALYLCASSLAGGPGDEQFFGPGTRLTVL.

This clonotype occurred many times. V usage is TRBV20-1 and J usage is TRBJ2-7; D possibly corresponds to TRBD1 (6 bases). V was cut by 5 bases and J by 2 bases, with 22 bases left in between. The CDR3 has 16 residues. Per germline, CDR1 DFQATT and CDR2 SNEGSKA (reference sequence). The CDR3 loop reads CSALIQGNDFTYEQYV. CDR3 DNA: TGCAGTGCTCTAATTCAGGGGAATGACTTTACCTACGAGCAGTACGTC.

This clonotype was seen many times. The chain links TRBV3-1 to TRBJ2-5; TRBD2 matches at 7 bases. This CDR3 contains 14 residues. Looked up from germline, CDR1 is LGHDT and CDR2 is YNNKEL (reference sequence). The ends lost 0 bases at V and 5 bases at J; junction bases unmatched: 3. CDR3 DNA sequence: TGTGCCAGCAGCCAAGATCCACTAGCGGAGACCCAGTACTTC. Its protein product is CASSQDPLAETQYF.

This clonotype occurred many times. V gene TRBV4-1 combines with J gene TRBJ1-1; no clear D gene. V was trimmed by 6 bases and J by 1 base, leaving 24 bases between them. From germline, CDR1 is MGHRA and CDR2 YSYEKL. The CDR3 consists of 18 residues. CDR3 sequence: CASRSPGTAPHGNTEAFF. The DNA for the CDR3 is TGCGCCAGCAGATCCCCTGGCACCGCCCCCCACGGGAACACTGAAGCTTTCTTT.

This clonotype was found many times. The chain carries TRBV5-1 and TRBJ1-3, with D maybe TRBD1 (5 bases). Germline CDR1 and CDR2: SGHRS and YFSETQ. V dropped 2 bases and J dropped 4 bases, with 13 bases sitting between them. This CDR3 has 15 residues. This CDR3 is CASSLMGELGNTIYF. The CDR3 bases are TGCGCCAGCAGCTTAATGGGGGAGCTGGGAAACACCATATATTTT. The full variable domain, in which reference TRBV5-1 and TRBJ1-3 provide the parts outside the CDR3, is KAGVTQTPRYLIKTRGQQVTLSCSPISGHRSVSWYQQTPGQGLQFLFEYFSETQRNKGNFPGRFSGRQFSNSRSEMNVSTLELGDSALYLCASSLMGELGNTIYFGEGSWLTVV.